This T cell receptor (beta chain) was recorded in a study of T cells in Graves' hyperthyroidism and ophthalmopathy. The study's findings and limits: Blood samples included most of the expanded thyroid clonotypes exceeding 0.001.

Patients showing uncontrolled infection, other autoimmune disease, pregnancy or lactation were ineligible. Researchers amplified the TCR beta CDR3 regions from RNA transcripts. The primer set for the first-round RT-PCR of the TCR CDR3 was HTBI. TCRdb re-analysed the multiplex PCR reads in MiXCR, keeping a single row per CDR3 protein. This sample has around 600,000 distinct CDR3 sequences, with 14% found just once. Points on this clonotype: Its antigen is currently unknown. A junction end diverges from the germline sequence, so it may reflect a read error.

The CDR3 spans 16 residues. Germline V gene sequence: CDR1 SGHRS, CDR2 YFSETQ. The chain has TRBV5-1 and TRBJ2-1, with 9 bases matching TRBD2. Material for sequencing was blood. This TCR derives from a woman aged 45-65 years with Graves' ophthalmopathy. Written as DNA, the CDR3 is TGTGCCAGCAGCTTGTGGACTAGCGCTACCTACAGTGAGCAGTTCTTC. Its translation: CASSLWTSATYSEQFF.